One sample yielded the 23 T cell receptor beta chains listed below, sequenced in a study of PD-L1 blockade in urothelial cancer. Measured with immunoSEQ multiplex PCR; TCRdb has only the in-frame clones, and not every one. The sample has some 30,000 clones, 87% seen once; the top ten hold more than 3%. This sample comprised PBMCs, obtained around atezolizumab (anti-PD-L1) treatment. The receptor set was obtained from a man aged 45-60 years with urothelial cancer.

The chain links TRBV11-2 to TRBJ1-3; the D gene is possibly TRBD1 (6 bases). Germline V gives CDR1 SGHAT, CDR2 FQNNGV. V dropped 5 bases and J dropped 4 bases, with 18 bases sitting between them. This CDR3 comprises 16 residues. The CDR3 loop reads CASSKTGTQGGNTIYF. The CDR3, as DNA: TGTGCCAGCAGCAAAACCGGGACCCAGGGGGGAAACACCATATATTTT.

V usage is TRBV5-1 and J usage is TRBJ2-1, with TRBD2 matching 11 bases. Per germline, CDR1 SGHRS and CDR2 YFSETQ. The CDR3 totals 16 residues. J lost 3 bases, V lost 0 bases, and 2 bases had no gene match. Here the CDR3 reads CASSLDGTSGYNEQFF. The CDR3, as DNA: TGCGCCAGCAGCTTGGACGGGACTAGCGGCTACAATGAGCAGTTCTTC. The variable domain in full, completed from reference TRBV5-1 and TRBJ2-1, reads KAGVTQTPRYLIKTRGQQVTLSCSPISGHRSVSWYQQTPGQGLQFLFEYFSETQRNKGNFPGRFSGRQFSNSRSEMNVSTLELGDSALYLCASSLDGTSGYNEQFFGPGTRLTVL.

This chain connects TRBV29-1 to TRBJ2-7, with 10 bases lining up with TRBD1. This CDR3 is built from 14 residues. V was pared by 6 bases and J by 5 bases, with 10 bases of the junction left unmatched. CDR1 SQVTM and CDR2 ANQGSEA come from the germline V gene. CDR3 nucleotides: TGCAGCGTCGGCCGACAGGGGGCTATGGACGAGCAGTACTTC. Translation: CSVGRQGAMDEQYF.

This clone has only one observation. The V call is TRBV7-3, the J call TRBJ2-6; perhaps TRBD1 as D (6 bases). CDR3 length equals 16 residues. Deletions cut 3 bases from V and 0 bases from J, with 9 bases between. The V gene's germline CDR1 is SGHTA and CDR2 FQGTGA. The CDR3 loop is CASSLTGSSGANVLTF. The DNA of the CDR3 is TGTGCCAGCAGCTTGACAGGAAGCTCTGGGGCCAACGTCCTGACTTTC.

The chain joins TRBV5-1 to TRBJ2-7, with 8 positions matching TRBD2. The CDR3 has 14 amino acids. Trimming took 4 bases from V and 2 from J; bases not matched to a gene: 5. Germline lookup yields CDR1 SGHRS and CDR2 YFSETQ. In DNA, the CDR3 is TGCGCCAGCAGCCCACTAGCGGAGGCCTACGAGCAGTACTTC. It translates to CASSPLAEAYEQYF.

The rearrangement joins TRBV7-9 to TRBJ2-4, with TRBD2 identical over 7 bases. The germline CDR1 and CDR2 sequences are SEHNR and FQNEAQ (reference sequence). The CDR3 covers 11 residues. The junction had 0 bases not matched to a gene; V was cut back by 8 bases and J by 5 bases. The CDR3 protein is CASGGENIQYF. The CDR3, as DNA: TGTGCCAGCGGGGGGGAAAACATTCAGTACTTC.

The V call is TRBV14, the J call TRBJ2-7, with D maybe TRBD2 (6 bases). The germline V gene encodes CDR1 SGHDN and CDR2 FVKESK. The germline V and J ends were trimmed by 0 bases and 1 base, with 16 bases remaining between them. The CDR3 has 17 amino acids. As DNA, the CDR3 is TGTGCCAGCAGCCAAGATCTCACTAGCCCACTTTCCTACGAGCAGTACTTC. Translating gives CASSQDLTSPLSYEQYF.

CDR3 region: CASSFWTGLMNTEAFF. CDR3 coding DNA: TGTGCCAGCAGCTTTTGGACGGGACTCATGAACACTGAAGCTTTCTTT. V usage is TRBV5-6 and J usage is TRBJ1-1; possible D gene TRBD1, 5 bases. Deletions cut 2 bases from V and 0 bases from J, with 14 bases between. CDR1 SGHDT and CDR2 YYEEEE come from the germline V gene. CDR3 length equals 16 residues.

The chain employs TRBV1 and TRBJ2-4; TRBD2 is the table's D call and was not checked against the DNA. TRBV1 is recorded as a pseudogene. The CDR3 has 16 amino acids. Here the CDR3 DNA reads TGCACCAGCAGCCAAGTGGAGGCCCACCGTAGGGACATTCAGTACTTC. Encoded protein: CTSSQVEAHRRDIQYF.

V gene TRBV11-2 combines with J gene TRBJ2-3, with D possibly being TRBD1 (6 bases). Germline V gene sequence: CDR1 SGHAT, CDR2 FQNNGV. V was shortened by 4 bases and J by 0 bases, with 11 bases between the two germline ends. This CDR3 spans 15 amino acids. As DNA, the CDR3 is TGTGCCAGCAGCTCCGGACAGTTAAGCACAGATACGCAGTATTTT. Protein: CASSSGQLSTDTQYF.

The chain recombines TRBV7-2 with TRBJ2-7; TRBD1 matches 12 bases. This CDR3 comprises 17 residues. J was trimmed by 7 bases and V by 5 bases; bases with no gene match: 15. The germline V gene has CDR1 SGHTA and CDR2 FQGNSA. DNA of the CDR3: TGTGCCAGCAGCCCCTCTCTTCTGGGACAGGGGGCTCGGGAGCAGTACTTC. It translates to CASSPSLLGQGAREQYF.

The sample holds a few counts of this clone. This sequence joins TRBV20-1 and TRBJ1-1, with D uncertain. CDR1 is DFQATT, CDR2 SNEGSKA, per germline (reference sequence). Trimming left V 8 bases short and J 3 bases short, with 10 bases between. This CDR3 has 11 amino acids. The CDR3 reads CSTTRYTEAFF. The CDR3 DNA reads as TGCAGTACGACACGCTACACTGAAGCTTTCTTT.

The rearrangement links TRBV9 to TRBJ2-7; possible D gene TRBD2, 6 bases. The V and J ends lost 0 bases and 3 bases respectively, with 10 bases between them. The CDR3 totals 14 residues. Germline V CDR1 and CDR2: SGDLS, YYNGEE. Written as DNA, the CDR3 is TGTGCCAGCAGCGTAGCCGGGACTGACTACGAGCAGTACTTC. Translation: CASSVAGTDYEQYF.

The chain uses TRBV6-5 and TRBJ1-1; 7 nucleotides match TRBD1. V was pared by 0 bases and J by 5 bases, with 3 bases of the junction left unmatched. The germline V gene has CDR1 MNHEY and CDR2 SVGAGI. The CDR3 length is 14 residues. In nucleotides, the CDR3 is TGTGCCAGCAGTTACTCGTTACAGGGGACTGAAGCTTTCTTT. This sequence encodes CASSYSLQGTEAFF.

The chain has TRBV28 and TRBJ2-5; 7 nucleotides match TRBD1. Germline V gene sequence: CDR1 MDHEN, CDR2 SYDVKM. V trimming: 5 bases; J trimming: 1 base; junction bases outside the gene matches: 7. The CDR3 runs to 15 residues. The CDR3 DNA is TGTGCCAGCAGTGACGGACAGGACTCCCAAGAGACCCAGTACTTC. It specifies CASSDGQDSQETQYF.

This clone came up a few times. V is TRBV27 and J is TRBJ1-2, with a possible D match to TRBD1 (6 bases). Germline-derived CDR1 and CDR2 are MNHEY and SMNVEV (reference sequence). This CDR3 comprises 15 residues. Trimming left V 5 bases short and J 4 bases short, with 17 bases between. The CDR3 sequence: CASSPMERQVYGYTF. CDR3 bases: TGTGCCAGCAGTCCTATGGAGAGACAGGTCTATGGCTACACCTTC.

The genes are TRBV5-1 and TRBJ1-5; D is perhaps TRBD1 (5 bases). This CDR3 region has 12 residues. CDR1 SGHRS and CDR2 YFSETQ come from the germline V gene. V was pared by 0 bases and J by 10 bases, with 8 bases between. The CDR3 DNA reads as TGCGCCAGCAGCTTGGATCAGGGTCCCCAGCATTTT. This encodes CASSLDQGPQHF.

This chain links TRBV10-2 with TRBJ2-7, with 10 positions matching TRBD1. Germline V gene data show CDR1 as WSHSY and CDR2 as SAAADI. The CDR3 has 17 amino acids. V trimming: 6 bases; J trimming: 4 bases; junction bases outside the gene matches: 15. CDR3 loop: CASSEGQGPSTTYEQYF. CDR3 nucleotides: TGCGCCAGCAGCGAGGGACAGGGGCCGTCAACAACTTACGAGCAGTACTTC.

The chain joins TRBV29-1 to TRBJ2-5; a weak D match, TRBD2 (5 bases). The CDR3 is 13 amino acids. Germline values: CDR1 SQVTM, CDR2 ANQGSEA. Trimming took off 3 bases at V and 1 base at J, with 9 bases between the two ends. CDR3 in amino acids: CSVDPGVQETQYF. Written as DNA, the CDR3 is TGCAGCGTTGATCCCGGGGTCCAAGAGACCCAGTACTTC.

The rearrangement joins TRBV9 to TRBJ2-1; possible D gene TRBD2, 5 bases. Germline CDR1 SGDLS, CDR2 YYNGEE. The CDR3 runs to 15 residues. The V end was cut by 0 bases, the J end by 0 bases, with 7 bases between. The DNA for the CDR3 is TGTGCCAGCAGCGTAGTAGGGAGCTCCTACAATGAGCAGTTCTTC. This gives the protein CASSVVGSSYNEQFF.

CDR3 sequence reads: CASSLKRGPYEQYF. The DNA of the CDR3 is TGTGCCAGCAGTTTAAAGCGGGGGCCGTACGAGCAGTACTTC. V is TRBV27 and J is TRBJ2-7; 8 bases are shared with TRBD2. The junction had 4 bases not matched to a gene; V was cut back by 2 bases and J by 4 bases. Germline CDR1 reads MNHEY; CDR2 reads SMNVEV (reference sequence). The CDR3 length is 14 residues.

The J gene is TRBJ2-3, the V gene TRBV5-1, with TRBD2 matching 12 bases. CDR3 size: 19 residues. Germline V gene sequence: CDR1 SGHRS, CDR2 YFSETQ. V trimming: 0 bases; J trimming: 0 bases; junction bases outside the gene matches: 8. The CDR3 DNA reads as TGCGCCAGCAGCTTGGCCGGCAGGACTAGCGGGACTAGCACAGATACGCAGTATTTT. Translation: CASSLAGRTSGTSTDTQYF. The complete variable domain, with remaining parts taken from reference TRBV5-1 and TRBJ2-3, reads KAGVTQTPRYLIKTRGQQVTLSCSPISGHRSVSWYQQTPGQGLQFLFEYFSETQRNKGNFPGRFSGRQFSNSRSEMNVSTLELGDSALYLCASSLAGRTSGTSTDTQYFGPGTRLTVL.

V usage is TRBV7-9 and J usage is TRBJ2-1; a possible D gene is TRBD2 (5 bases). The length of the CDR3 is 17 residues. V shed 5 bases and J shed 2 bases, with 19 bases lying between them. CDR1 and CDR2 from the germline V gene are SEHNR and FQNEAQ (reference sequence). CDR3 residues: CASSQRNARRTYNEQFF. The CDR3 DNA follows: TGTGCCAGCAGCCAGCGGAACGCGAGACGGACCTACAATGAGCAGTTCTTC.